This T cell receptor beta chain was recorded in a study of response to subunit inactivated influenza vaccine. Study-level findings and limits: Few additional T cells are recruited per seasonal influenza vaccination, authors suggested.

This clonotype was picked up a small number of times. Its antigen is not identified. TCRdb passed the RT-PCR reads through MiXCR, listing each CDR3 protein once. The sample holds hundreds of thousands of distinct CDR3 sequences; 14% are singletons and the top ten take 7.5% to 9%. The V end lost 4 bases, the J end lost 7 bases, and 14 bases lay between the germline ends. The CDR3 loop spans 14 amino acids. Germline V lookup: CDR1 SGHTA, CDR2 FQGNSA. The sequence came from a man aged 45-65 years who received an inactivated influenza vaccine. The source was PBMCs from blood, collected around 14 days before vaccination. The chain uses TRBV7-2 and TRBJ1-5; a possible D gene is TRBD1 (5 bases). The CDR3 sequence: CASSSRQISQPQHF. In nucleotides, the CDR3 is TGTGCCAGCAGCTCCCGACAGATTTCCCAGCCCCAGCATTTT.